Each of the 27 T cell receptor beta chains below was sequenced from the same sample in a study of PD-L1 blockade in urothelial cancer. The method was immunoSEQ multiplex PCR; TCRdb's version includes in-frame clones alone and lacks a portion of them. This table has about 82,000 clones, over 90% appearing once. Here the sequenced sample was PBMCs, taken around atezolizumab (anti-PD-L1) treatment. The receptor set was obtained from a man aged 55-75 years with urothelial cancer.

The chain is built from TRBV7-2 and TRBJ2-7; possible D gene TRBD1, 5 bases. The V end was cut by 5 bases, the J end by 0 bases, with 14 bases between. The CDR3 runs 15 residues. Germline CDR1 is SGHTA and CDR2 is FQGNSA. The CDR3 DNA reads TGTGCCAGCAGCCCTGACAGATCTTACTCCTACGAGCAGTACTTC. It encodes CASSPDRSYSYEQYF.

The chain carries TRBV28 and TRBJ2-7, with TRBD2 matching 8 bases. The CDR3 runs 16 residues. The trim removed 5 bases at V and 5 bases at J, leaving 14 bases unmatched. The germline V gene encodes CDR1 MDHEN and CDR2 SYDVKM. The CDR3 sequence is CASSPLRRGAHHEQYF. CDR3 DNA: TGTGCCAGCAGTCCTCTCAGGCGGGGGGCCCACCACGAGCAGTACTTC.

The chain recombines TRBV2 with TRBJ1-1; maybe TRBD1 (5 bases). This CDR3 is built from 13 residues. Germline values: CDR1 SNHLY, CDR2 FYNNEI. Trimming pared 8 bases from V and 1 base from J, leaving 11 bases between. CDR3 region: CASRARANTEAFF. Here the CDR3 DNA reads TGTGCCAGCCGGGCCAGGGCGAACACTGAAGCTTTCTTT.

This clone was seen a handful of times. V usage is TRBV4-1 and J usage is TRBJ1-5; perhaps TRBD1 as D (6 bases). Germline loops: CDR1 MGHRA, CDR2 YSYEKL. Trimming left V 3 bases short and J 7 bases short, with 19 bases between. This CDR3 spans 16 amino acids. The CDR3 sequence: CASSQLGGAIGQPQHF. CDR3 bases: TGCGCCAGCAGCCAGTTAGGGGGGGCGATAGGACAGCCCCAGCATTTT.

The chain joins TRBV28 to TRBJ1-2; possibly TRBD1 for D (6 bases). CDR1 is MDHEN, CDR2 SYDVKM, per germline. V dropped 4 bases and J dropped 5 bases, with 11 bases sitting between them. CDR3 length equals 13 residues. The CDR3 loop reads CASSSGQIYGYTF. The CDR3 coding sequence is TGTGCCAGCAGTTCTGGACAGATATATGGCTACACCTTC.

The chain recombines TRBV19 with TRBJ1-1, with unresolved D. Between the trimmed V and J ends, which lost 1 base and 1 base, there was a span of 10 bases. The CDR3 totals 15 residues. Per germline, CDR1 LNHDA and CDR2 SQIVND (reference sequence). The CDR3 spells CASSIGRNWNTEAFF. The CDR3 coding sequence is TGTGCCAGTAGTATAGGCAGGAACTGGAACACTGAAGCTTTCTTT.

This chain connects TRBV7-9 to TRBJ2-2, with D uncertain. V lost 1 base and J lost 5, with 5 bases in between. This CDR3 spans 13 amino acids. Germline V CDR1 and CDR2: SEHNR, FQNEAQ (reference sequence). CDR3 DNA sequence: TGTGCCAGCAGCTTAGTTCGTACCGGGGAGCTGTTTTTT. Translation: CASSLVRTGELFF.

The genes are TRBV7-2 and TRBJ2-7; D remains unclear. CDR1 SGHTA and CDR2 FQGNSA come from the germline V gene. The CDR3 has 13 amino acids. V was shortened by 5 bases and J by 5 bases, with 13 bases between the two germline ends. CDR3 region: CASSTQVPDEQYF. In DNA, the CDR3 is TGTGCCAGCAGCACCCAAGTCCCGGACGAGCAGTACTTC.

The chain carries TRBV19 and TRBJ2-6; no clear D. The V and J ends lost 5 bases and 0 bases respectively, with 14 bases between them. This CDR3 region has 17 residues. Per the germline V gene, CDR1 is LNHDA and CDR2 is SQIVND (reference sequence). The CDR3 region is CASSSWSTNSGANVLTF. CDR3 bases: TGTGCCAGTAGTTCATGGAGTACCAACTCTGGGGCCAACGTCCTGACTTTC.

V usage is TRBV5-1 and J usage is TRBJ2-7, with 10 positions matching TRBD2. Germline V gene lookup returns CDR1 SGHRS and CDR2 YFSETQ. V lost 5 bases and J lost 3; bases outside the gene matches: 2. The CDR3 consists of 13 residues. The CDR3 spells CASRVAGGYEQYF. The CDR3 nucleotides read TGCGCCAGCAGAGTAGCGGGGGGCTACGAGCAGTACTTC.

The CDR3 sequence: CASSRQGQAPLSSYNEQFF. For the CDR3, the DNA is TGTGCCAGCAGTCGGCAGGGACAGGCCCCTCTCAGCTCCTACAATGAGCAGTTCTTC. V usage is TRBV7-2 and J usage is TRBJ2-1; 8 bases line up with TRBD1. V lost 6 bases and J lost 0; bases outside the gene matches: 16. The germline V gene has CDR1 SGHTA and CDR2 FQGNSA. This CDR3 spans 19 amino acids.

The chain uses TRBV6-5 and TRBJ1-1; a possible D gene is TRBD1 (5 bases). This CDR3 has 14 residues. The V gene lost 4 bases and the J gene lost 6 bases, with 15 bases spanning the gap. Germline CDR1 reads MNHEY; CDR2 reads SVGAGI. This chain's CDR3 is CASSSLGPIAEAFF. CDR3 in DNA: TGTGCCAGCAGTTCATTGGGGCCCATCGCTGAAGCTTTCTTT.

The chain joins TRBV6-5 to TRBJ1-2; D is perhaps TRBD1 (5 bases). Between the trimmed V and J ends, which lost 6 bases and 4 bases, there was a span of 12 bases. The CDR3 consists of 13 residues. Germline lookup yields CDR1 MNHEY and CDR2 SVGAGI. CDR3 bases: TGTGCCAGCAGCCCTAGACAGATCTATGGCTACACCTTC. The encoded protein is CASSPRQIYGYTF.

The rearrangement links TRBV29-1 to TRBJ2-4; D is undetermined. Per germline, CDR1 SQVTM and CDR2 ANQGSEA. Trimming cost V 2 bases and J 7 bases, with 9 bases left between them. The CDR3 is made up of 12 amino acids. Written as DNA, the CDR3 is TGCAGCGTTGAACCCAGTCCCAACATTCAGTACTTC. Its protein is CSVEPSPNIQYF.

The V and J genes are TRBV6-5 and TRBJ1-5; D unresolved. The ends were cut back, 6 bases at V and 0 bases at J, with 9 bases in the middle. The germline gives CDR1 MNHEY, CDR2 SVGAGI. The CDR3 has 14 residues. The CDR3 sequence: CASRTRYSNQPQHF. CDR3 DNA sequence: TGTGCCAGCAGGACAAGATATAGCAATCAGCCCCAGCATTTT.

This chain links TRBV28 with TRBJ2-1, with D hard to call. Germline V gene sequence: CDR1 MDHEN, CDR2 SYDVKM. V lost 9 bases and J lost 6, with 6 bases in between. CDR3 length equals 10 residues. The CDR3 loop reads CARCSNEQFF. DNA for the CDR3: TGTGCCAGGTGTAGCAATGAGCAGTTCTTC.

J is TRBJ2-1 and V is TRBV29-1; 13 bases fit TRBD2. CDR1 SQVTM and CDR2 ANQGSEA come from the germline V gene. The CDR3 loop spans 15 amino acids. As DNA, the CDR3 is TGCAGTGGGCAGGTAGGACTAGCGGGAGCCAATGAGCAGTTCTTC. Translation gives CSGQVGLAGANEQFF.

V gene TRBV7-2 combines with J gene TRBJ2-6; D may be TRBD1 (6 bases). Per germline, CDR1 SGHTA and CDR2 FQGNSA. The CDR3 consists of 15 residues. Between the trimmed V and J ends, which lost 5 bases and 1 base, there was a span of 9 bases. The CDR3 spells CASSQDRSGANVLTF. The DNA of the CDR3 is TGTGCCAGCAGCCAAGACAGGTCTGGGGCCAACGTCCTGACTTTC.

This chain joins TRBV7-2 and TRBJ1-2; D is unresolved. Trimming shortened V by 1 base and J by 6 bases, and 12 bases separated the two germline ends. In germline, CDR1 is SGHTA, CDR2 FQGNSA. CDR3 length: 14 amino acids. The CDR3 nucleotides are TGTGCCAGCAGCTTAGACTACGGAAGGCATGGCTACACCTTC. It translates to CASSLDYGRHGYTF.

The J gene is TRBJ2-4, the V gene TRBV28; TRBD1 aligns across 8 bases. This CDR3 contains 19 residues. Germline V lookup: CDR1 MDHEN, CDR2 SYDVKM. V trimming: 6 bases; J trimming: 0 bases; junction bases outside the gene matches: 16. The CDR3 is CASRPRTGGITQAKNIQYF. The DNA of the CDR3 is TGTGCCAGCAGACCCCGTACAGGGGGGATTACCCAAGCCAAAAACATTCAGTACTTC.

V is TRBV10-3 and J is TRBJ2-3; the match to TRBD2 covers 8 bases. CDR3 length: 15 amino acids. The V segment lost 6 bases and the J segment 0 bases; nucleotides outside the gene matches: 5. CDR1 ENHRY and CDR2 SYGVKD come from the germline V gene. In DNA, the CDR3 is TGTGCCATCAGCCGAGCGGGGGATAGCACAGATACGCAGTATTTT. Translating gives CAISRAGDSTDTQYF.

The V gene is TRBV4-2, the J gene TRBJ2-1; TRBD2 matches 14 bases. Trimming took 4 bases from V and 6 from J; bases not matched to a gene: 5. Germline V CDR1 and CDR2: LGHNA, YNFKEQ. The CDR3 consists of 16 residues. The CDR3 DNA reads as TGTGCCAGCAGCCCCCAGGGGACTAGCGGGGGCAATGAGCAGTTCTTC. Its translation is CASSPQGTSGGNEQFF.

The chain joins TRBV19 to TRBJ2-3, with 11 bases matching TRBD2. V dropped 6 bases and J dropped 3; count of bases not matched to a gene: 2. This CDR3 comprises 14 residues. Germline V gene sequence: CDR1 LNHDA, CDR2 SQIVND (reference sequence). The CDR3: CASRLAGGTDTQYF. The CDR3 bases are TGTGCCAGTAGGCTAGCGGGAGGAACAGATACGCAGTATTTT. The full variable domain, its missing parts supplied by reference TRBV19 and TRBJ2-3, is DGGITQSPKYLFRKEGQNVTLSCEQNLNHDAMYWYRQDPGQGLRLIYYSQIVNDFQKGDIAEGYSVSREKKESFPLTVTSAQKNPTAFYLCASRLAGGTDTQYFGPGTRLTVL.

This chain connects TRBV28 to TRBJ1-2, with 12 positions matching TRBD1. This CDR3 is 14 amino acids long. Germline V gene sequence: CDR1 MDHEN, CDR2 SYDVKM. V shed 4 bases and J 7 bases; nucleotides not matched to a gene: 4. CDR3 loop: CASSSGQGALGYTF. The CDR3 DNA sequence: TGTGCCAGCAGTTCGGGACAGGGGGCTCTTGGCTACACCTTC.

The chain joins TRBV7-9 to TRBJ1-1; no firm D call. Looked up from germline, CDR1 is SEHNR and CDR2 is FQNEAQ (reference sequence). The CDR3 spans 15 residues. Trimming shortened V by 5 bases and J by 0 bases, and 13 bases separated the two germline ends. CDR3 coding DNA: TGTGCCAGCAGCCCAGAGGGCCCAATGAACACTGAAGCTTTCTTT. Translated, it gives CASSPEGPMNTEAFF.

The chain links TRBV6-5 to TRBJ1-1, with 7 nucleotides matching TRBD1. There are 13 residues in the CDR3. Germline trimming cut 6 bases from V and 8 bases from J; bases unmatched to any gene: 9. The germline CDR1 and CDR2 sequences are MNHEY and SVGAGI. DNA for the CDR3: TGTGCCAGCAGCTCCCGGGACAGAGAAGAAGCTTTCTTT. Translating gives CASSSRDREEAFF.

This chain joins TRBV2 and TRBJ2-1; 7 positions match TRBD2. The CDR3 loop spans 11 amino acids. The germline gives CDR1 SNHLY, CDR2 FYNNEI. V lost 8 bases and J lost 8; bases outside the gene matches: 3. In DNA, the CDR3 is TGTGCCAGCGGGGGGGAACATGAGCAGTTCTTC. It codes for CASGGEHEQFF. Variable domain in full (rest from reference TRBV2 and TRBJ2-1): EPEVTQTPSHQVTQMGQEVILRCVPISNHLYFYWYRQILGQKVEFLVSFYNNEISEKSEIFDDQFSVERPDGSNFTLKIRSTKLEDSAMYFCASGGEHEQFFGPGTRLTVL.